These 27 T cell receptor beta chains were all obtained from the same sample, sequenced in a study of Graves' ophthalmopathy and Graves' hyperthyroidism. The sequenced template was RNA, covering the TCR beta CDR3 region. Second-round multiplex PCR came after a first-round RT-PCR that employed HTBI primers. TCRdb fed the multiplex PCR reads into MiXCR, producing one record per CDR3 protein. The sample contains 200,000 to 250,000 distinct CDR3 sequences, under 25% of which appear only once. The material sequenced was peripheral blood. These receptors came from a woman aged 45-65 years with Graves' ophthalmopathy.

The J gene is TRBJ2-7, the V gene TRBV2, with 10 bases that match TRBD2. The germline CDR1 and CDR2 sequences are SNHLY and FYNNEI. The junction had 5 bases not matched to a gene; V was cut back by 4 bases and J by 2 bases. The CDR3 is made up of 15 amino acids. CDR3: CASSGTGLAAYEQYF. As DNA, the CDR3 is TGTGCCAGCAGTGGGACTGGACTAGCGGCCTACGAGCAGTACTTC. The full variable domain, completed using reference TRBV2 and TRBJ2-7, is EPEVTQTPSHQVTQMGQEVILRCVPISNHLYFYWYRQILGQKVEFLVSFYNNEISEKSEIFDDQFSVERPDGSNFTLKIRSTKLEDSAMYFCASSGTGLAAYEQYFGPGTRLTVT.

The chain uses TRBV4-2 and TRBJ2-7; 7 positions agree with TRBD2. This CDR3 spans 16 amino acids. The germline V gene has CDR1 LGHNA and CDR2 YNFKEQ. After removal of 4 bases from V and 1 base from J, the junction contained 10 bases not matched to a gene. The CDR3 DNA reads TGTGCCAGCAGCCGGGTAAGCGGGATGGGATCCTACGAGCAGTACTTC. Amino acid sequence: CASSRVSGMGSYEQYF.

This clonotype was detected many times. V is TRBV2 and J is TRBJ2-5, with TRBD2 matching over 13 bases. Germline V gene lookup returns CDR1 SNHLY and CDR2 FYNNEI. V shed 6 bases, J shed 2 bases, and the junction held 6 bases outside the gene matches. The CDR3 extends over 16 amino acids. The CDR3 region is CASSGTSGDTQETQYF. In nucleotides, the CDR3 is TGTGCCAGCAGCGGGACTAGCGGGGATACACAAGAGACCCAGTACTTC.

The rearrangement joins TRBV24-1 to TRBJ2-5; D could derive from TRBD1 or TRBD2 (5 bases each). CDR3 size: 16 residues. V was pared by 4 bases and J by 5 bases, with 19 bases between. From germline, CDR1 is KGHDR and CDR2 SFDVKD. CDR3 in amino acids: CATSDDGDPGRETQYF. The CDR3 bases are TGTGCCACCAGTGACGACGGGGACCCCGGACGGGAGACCCAGTACTTC.

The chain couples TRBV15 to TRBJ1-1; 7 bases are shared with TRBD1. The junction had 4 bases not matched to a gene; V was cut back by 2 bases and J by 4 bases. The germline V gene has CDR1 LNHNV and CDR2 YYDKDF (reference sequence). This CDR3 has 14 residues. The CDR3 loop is CATSRTRTGTEAFF. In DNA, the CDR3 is TGTGCCACCAGCAGAACTCGGACAGGCACTGAAGCTTTCTTT.

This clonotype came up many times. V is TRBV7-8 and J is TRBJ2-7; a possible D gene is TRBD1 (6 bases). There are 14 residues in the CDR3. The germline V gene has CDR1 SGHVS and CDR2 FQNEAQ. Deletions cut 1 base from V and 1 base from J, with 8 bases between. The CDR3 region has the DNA TGTGCCAGCAGCTTAGTTGGACAGTCCTACGAGCAGTACTTC. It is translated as CASSLVGQSYEQYF.

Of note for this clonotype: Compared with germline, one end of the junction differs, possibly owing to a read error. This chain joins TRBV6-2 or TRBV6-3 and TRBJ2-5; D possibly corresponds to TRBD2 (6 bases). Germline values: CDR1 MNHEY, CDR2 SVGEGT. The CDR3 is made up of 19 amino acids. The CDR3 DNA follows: TGTGCCAGCAGTTACTCGGTTAGGATTAGCGGAAGAAGGCAAGAGACTCAGTACTTC. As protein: CASSYSVRISGRRQETQYF.

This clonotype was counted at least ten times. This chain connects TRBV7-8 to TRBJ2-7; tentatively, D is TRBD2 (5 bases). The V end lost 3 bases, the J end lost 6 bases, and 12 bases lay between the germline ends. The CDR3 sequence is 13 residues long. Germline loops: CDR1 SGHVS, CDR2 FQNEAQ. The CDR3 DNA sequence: TGTGCCAGCAGCTTGGGAAACGGGGTCGAGCAGTACTTC. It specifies CASSLGNGVEQYF.

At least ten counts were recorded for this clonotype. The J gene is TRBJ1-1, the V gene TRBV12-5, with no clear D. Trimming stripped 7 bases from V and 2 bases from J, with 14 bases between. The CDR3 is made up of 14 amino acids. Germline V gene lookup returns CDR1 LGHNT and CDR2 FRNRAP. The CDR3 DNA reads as TGTGCTAGTGCCTTTGCCCCAGTAAACACTGAAGCTTTCTTT. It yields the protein CASAFAPVNTEAFF.

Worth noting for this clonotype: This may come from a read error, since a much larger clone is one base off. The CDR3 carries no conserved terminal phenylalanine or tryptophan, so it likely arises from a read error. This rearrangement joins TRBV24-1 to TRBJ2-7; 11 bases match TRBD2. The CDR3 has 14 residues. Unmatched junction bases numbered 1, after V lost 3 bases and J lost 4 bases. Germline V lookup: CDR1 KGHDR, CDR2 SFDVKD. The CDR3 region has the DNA TGTGCCACCAGTGATAGGACTAGCGGGTACGAGCAGTACCTC. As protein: CATSDRTSGYEQYL.

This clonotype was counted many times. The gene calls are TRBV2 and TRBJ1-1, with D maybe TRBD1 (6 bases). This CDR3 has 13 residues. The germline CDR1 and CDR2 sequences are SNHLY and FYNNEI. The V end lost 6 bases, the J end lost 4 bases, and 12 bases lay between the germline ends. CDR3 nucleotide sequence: TGTGCCAGCAGCAAAACAGGGCTCACTGAAGCTTTCTTT. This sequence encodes CASSKTGLTEAFF.

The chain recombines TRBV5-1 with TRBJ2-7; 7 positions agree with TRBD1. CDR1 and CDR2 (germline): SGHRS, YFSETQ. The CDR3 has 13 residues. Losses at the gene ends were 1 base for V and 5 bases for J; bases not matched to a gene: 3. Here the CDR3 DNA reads TGCGCCAGCAGCTTGTTACAGGGGAACGAGCAGTACTTC. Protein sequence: CASSLLQGNEQYF.

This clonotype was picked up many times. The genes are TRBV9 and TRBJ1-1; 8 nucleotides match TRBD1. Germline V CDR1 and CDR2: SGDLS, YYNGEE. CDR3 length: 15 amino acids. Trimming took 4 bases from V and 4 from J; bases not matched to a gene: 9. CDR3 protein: CASSPAYRGGTEAFF. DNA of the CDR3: TGTGCCAGCAGCCCTGCCTACAGGGGGGGCACTGAAGCTTTCTTT.

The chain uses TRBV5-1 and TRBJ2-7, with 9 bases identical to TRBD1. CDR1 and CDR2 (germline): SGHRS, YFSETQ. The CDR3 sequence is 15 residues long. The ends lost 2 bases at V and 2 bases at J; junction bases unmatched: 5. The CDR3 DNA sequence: TGCGCCAGCAGCTTCGGGACAGGGACTCCCTACGAGCAGTACTTC. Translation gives CASSFGTGTPYEQYF.

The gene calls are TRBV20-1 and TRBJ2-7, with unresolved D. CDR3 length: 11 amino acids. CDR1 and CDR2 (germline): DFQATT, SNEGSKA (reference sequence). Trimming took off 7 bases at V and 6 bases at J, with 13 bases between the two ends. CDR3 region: CSVIEFLEQYF. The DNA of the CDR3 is TGCAGTGTTATAGAGTTTCTCGAGCAGTACTTC.

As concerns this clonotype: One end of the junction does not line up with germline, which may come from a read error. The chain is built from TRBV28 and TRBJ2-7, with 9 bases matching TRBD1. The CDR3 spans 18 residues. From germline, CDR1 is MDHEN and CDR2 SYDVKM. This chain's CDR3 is CVSASGQGRLGSSYGQYF. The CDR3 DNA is TGTGTCAGCGCCTCGGGACAGGGACGTCTCGGGAGCTCCTACGGGCAGTACTTC. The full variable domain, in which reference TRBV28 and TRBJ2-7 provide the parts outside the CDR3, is DVKVTQSSRYLVKRTGEKVFLECVQDMDHENMFWYRQDPGLGLRLIYFSYDVKMKEKGDIPEGYSVSREKKERFSLILESASTNQTSMYLCVSASGQGRLGSSYGQYFGPGTRLTVT.

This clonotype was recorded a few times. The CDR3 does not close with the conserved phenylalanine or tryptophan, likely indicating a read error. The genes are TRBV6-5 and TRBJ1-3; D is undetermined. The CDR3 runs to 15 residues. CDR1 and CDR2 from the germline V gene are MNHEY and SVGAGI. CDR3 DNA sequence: TGTGTCAGCGGCTACACAGTGGAATCTGGAAACACCATATATCTT. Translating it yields CVSGYTVESGNTIYL.

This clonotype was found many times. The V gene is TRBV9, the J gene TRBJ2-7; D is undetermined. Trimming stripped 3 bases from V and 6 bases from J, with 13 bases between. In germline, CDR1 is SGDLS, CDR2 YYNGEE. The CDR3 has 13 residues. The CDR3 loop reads CASSEIDSLEQYF. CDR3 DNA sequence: TGTGCCAGCAGCGAGATTGATTCGCTCGAGCAGTACTTC.

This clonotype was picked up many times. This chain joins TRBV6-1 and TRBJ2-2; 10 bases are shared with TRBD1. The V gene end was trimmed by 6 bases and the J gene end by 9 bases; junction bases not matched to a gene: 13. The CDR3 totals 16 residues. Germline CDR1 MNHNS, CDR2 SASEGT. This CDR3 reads CASRRPGQGVGRELFF. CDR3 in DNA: TGTGCCAGCAGACGCCCAGGACAGGGGGTGGGGCGGGAGCTGTTTTTT.

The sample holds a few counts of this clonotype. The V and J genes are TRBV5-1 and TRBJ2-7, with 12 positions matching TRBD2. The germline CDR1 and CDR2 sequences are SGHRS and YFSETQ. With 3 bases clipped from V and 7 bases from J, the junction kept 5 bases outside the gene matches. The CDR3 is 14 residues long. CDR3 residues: CASSYRLAGAEQYF. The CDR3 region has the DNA TGCGCCAGCAGCTATCGACTAGCGGGAGCAGAGCAGTACTTC.

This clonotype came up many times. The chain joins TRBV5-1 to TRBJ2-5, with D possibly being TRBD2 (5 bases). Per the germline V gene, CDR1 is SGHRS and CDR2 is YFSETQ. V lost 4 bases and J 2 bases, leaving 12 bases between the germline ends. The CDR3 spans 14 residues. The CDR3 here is CASSPAARQETQYF. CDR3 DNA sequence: TGCGCCAGCAGCCCAGCGGCAAGACAAGAGACCCAGTACTTC.

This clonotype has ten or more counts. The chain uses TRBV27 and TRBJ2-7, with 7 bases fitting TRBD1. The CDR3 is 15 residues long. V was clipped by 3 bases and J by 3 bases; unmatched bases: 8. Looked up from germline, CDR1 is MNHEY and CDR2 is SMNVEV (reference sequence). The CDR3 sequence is CASSFYSGGSYEQYF. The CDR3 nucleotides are TGTGCCAGCAGTTTTTATTCAGGGGGAAGCTACGAGCAGTACTTC.

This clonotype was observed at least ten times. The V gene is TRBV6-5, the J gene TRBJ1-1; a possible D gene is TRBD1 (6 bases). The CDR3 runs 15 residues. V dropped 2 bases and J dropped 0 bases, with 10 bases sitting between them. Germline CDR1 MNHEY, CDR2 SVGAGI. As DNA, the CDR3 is TGTGCCAGCAGTTACGCACAGGGCATGAACACTGAAGCTTTCTTT. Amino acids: CASSYAQGMNTEAFF.

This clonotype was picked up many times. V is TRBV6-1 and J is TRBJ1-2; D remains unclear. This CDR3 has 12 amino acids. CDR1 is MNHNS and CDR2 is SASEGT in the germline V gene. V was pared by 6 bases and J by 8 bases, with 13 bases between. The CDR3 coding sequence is TGTGCCAGCAGCCCCTCCCTTTGGGGCTACACCTTC. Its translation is CASSPSLWGYTF.

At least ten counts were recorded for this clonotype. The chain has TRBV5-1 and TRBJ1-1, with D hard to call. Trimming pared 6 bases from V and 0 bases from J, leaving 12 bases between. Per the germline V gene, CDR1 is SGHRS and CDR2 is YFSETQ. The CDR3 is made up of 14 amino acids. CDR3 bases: TGCGCCAGCACGTGGCGTAGTATGAACACTGAAGCTTTCTTT. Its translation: CASTWRSMNTEAFF.

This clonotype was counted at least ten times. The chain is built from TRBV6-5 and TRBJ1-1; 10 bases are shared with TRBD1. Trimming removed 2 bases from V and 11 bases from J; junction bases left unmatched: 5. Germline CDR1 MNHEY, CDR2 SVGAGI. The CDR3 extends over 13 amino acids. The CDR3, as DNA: TGTGCCAGCAGTTACGGGGGACAGGGGATGGCTTTCTTT. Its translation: CASSYGGQGMAFF.

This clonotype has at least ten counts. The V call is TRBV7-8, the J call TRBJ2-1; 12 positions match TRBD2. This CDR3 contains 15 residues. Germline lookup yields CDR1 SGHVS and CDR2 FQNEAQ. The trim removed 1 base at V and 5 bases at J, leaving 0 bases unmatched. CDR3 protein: CASSLGTSGNNEQFF. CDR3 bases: TGTGCCAGCAGCTTAGGGACTAGCGGGAACAATGAGCAGTTCTTC.